The 5 T cell receptor beta chains reported below all come from one sample, sequenced in a study of cytomegalovirus exposure and HLA in healthy donors. Vbeta (60) and Jbeta (13) primers were used in the PCR. Using immunoSEQ multiplex PCR, the repertoire was profiled, and TCRdb retains in-frame clones only, with some absent. The sample lists 160,000 or so clones, approximately 80% seen once, with 6.3% in the top ten. Sequenced sample: PBMCs. The source is a male donor in good health and CMV-seropositive.

This clone has a single count. V gene TRBV28 combines with J gene TRBJ1-1, with D perhaps matching TRBD1 (5 bases). Looked up from germline, CDR1 is MDHEN and CDR2 is SYDVKM. The ends were cut back, 7 bases at V and 1 base at J, with 16 bases in the middle. This CDR3 comprises 15 residues. The CDR3 DNA is TGTGCCAGCACCCTTACGGCACAGGCGAACACTGAAGCTTTCTTT. This encodes CASTLTAQANTEAFF. The whole variable domain, remainder taken from reference TRBV28 and TRBJ1-1, is DVKVTQSSRYLVKRTGEKVFLECVQDMDHENMFWYRQDPGLGLRLIYFSYDVKMKEKGDIPEGYSVSREKKERFSLILESASTNQTSMYLCASTLTAQANTEAFFGQGTRLTVV.

This chain connects TRBV19 to TRBJ1-1; D remains unclear. This CDR3 is 13 amino acids long. CDR1 and CDR2 (germline): LNHDA, SQIVND (reference sequence). The V and J ends lost 4 bases and 6 bases respectively, with 12 bases between them. DNA for the CDR3: TGTGCCAGTAGTACCCAGTGGGAGTCTGAAGCTTTCTTT. Residues: CASSTQWESEAFF. The variable domain in full, completed from reference TRBV19 and TRBJ1-1, reads DGGITQSPKYLFRKEGQNVTLSCEQNLNHDAMYWYRQDPGQGLRLIYYSQIVNDFQKGDIAEGYSVSREKKESFPLTVTSAQKNPTAFYLCASSTQWESEAFFGQGTRLTVV.

V gene TRBV7-3 combines with J gene TRBJ2-5, with TRBD1 matching over 9 bases. CDR1 and CDR2 from the germline V gene are SGHTA and FQGTGA. Trimming took 0 bases from V and 6 from J; bases not matched to a gene: 11. The CDR3 is 17 residues long. CDR3 amino acids: CASSLTLGQGTGQTQYF. DNA of the CDR3: TGTGCCAGCAGCTTAACGCTTGGACAGGGGACGGGGCAGACCCAGTACTTC. The whole variable domain, filled in from reference TRBV7-3 and TRBJ2-5, reads GAGVSQTPSNKVTEKGKYVELRCDPISGHTALYWYRQSLGQGPEFLIYFQGTGAADDSGLPNDRFFAVRPEGSVSTLKIQRTERGDSAVYLCASSLTLGQGTGQTQYFGPGTRLLVL.

This clone appeared a few times. Here the CDR3 reads CASSRTSTDTQYF. The CDR3 DNA reads as TGCGCCAGCAGCCGGACTAGCACAGATACGCAGTATTTT. The chain carries TRBV4-3 and TRBJ2-3; a possible D gene is TRBD2 (5 bases). In germline, CDR1 is LGHNA, CDR2 YSLEER. Trimming pared 4 bases from V and 0 bases from J, leaving 5 bases between. The CDR3 totals 13 residues.

The rearrangement joins TRBV5-1 to TRBJ2-3, with 8 bases identical to TRBD2. The CDR3 length is 16 residues. Germline CDR1 is SGHRS and CDR2 is YFSETQ. The J segment lost 2 bases and the V segment lost 1 base, leaving 6 bases of the junction unmatched. The chain's CDR3 is CASSLPASGSTDTQYF. The CDR3 DNA reads as TGCGCCAGCAGCTTGCCGGCTAGCGGGTCCACAGATACGCAGTATTTT.